The 32 T cell receptor beta chains given below trace back to one sample, sequenced in a study of technical replicates of blood from four donors. The protocol was immunoSEQ multiplex PCR, while the TCRdb copy is restricted to in-frame clones and leaves out a portion. Altogether some 48,000 clones are present, 92% being singletons, with the ten largest covering 3.5% to 4.5%. Sequenced sample: PBMCs. Receptors were obtained from a human donor in good health. Some clones in this sample may be carry-over from other donors' samples.

The chain employs TRBV11-2 and TRBJ2-3, with D hard to call. This CDR3 is 19 amino acids long. Trimming pared 4 bases from V and 8 bases from J, leaving 31 bases between. CDR1 is SGHAT, CDR2 FQNNGV, per germline. The CDR3 DNA is TGTGCCAGCAGCTACGCCGCGACGACCCGAATGAGATCCACGGGTACGCAGTATTTT. Its translation: CASSYAATTRMRSTGTQYF.

In its sample, this clone was seen once. The chain recombines TRBV10-1 with TRBJ2-7, with 10 bases fitting TRBD2. V was pared by 1 base and J by 0 bases, with 9 bases of the junction left unmatched. Germline-derived CDR1 and CDR2 are WNHNN and SYGVQD (reference sequence). The CDR3 totals 18 residues. Here the CDR3 DNA reads TGCGCCAGCAGTGAGTGGACTAGCGGCCCAACGAGCTCCTACGAGCAGTACTTC. Its translation is CASSEWTSGPTSSYEQYF.

The chain couples TRBV25-1 to TRBJ2-1; perhaps TRBD2 as D (6 bases). The CDR3 is 14 residues long. CDR1 is MGHDK and CDR2 is SYGVNS in the germline V gene. V was pared by 4 bases and J by 4 bases, with 11 bases between. The CDR3 coding sequence is TGTGCCAGCAGTGGGTTAGCGGAGTACAATGAGCAGTTCTTC. Its protein product is CASSGLAEYNEQFF.

Remarks on this clone: An end of the junction differs from the germline gene, which may be a read error. The chain is built from TRBV19 and TRBJ2-1; 7 nucleotides line up with TRBD2. This CDR3 spans 12 amino acids. Germline V gene data show CDR1 as LNHDA and CDR2 as SQIVND (reference sequence). CDR3 sequence reads: CASSTTGTIEVF. The CDR3 nucleotides read TGTGCCAGTAGTACTACCGGGACTATCGAGGTCTTC.

The J gene is TRBJ2-5, the V gene TRBV30, with 9 bases that match TRBD1. Germline CDR1 reads GTSNPN; CDR2 reads SVGIG (reference sequence). This CDR3 comprises 15 residues. V gave up 2 bases and J gave up 5 bases; unmatched junction bases: 9. CDR3 nucleotide sequence: TGTGCCTGGAGTCTATCGACAGGGGGAGGCGAGACCCAGTACTTC. Its protein is CAWSLSTGGGETQYF.

V and J are TRBV20-1 and TRBJ1-2; tentatively, D is TRBD1 (6 bases). Germline V gives CDR1 DFQATT, CDR2 SNEGSKA (reference sequence). The CDR3 covers 10 residues. V dropped 6 bases and J dropped 8 bases, with 10 bases sitting between them. For the CDR3, the DNA is TGCAGTGCCCACAGGGAAGGCTACACCTTC. Protein sequence: CSAHREGYTF.

The chain has TRBV7-6 and TRBJ1-1; tentative D call: TRBD1 (5 bases). This CDR3 comprises 15 residues. Germline CDR1 is SGHVS and CDR2 is FNYEAQ. Between the trimmed V and J ends, which lost 1 base and 4 bases, there was a span of 13 bases. The CDR3: CASSLVQGLSTEAFF. For the CDR3, the DNA is TGTGCCAGCAGCTTAGTCCAGGGACTTAGCACTGAAGCTTTCTTT.

The genes are TRBV2 and TRBJ2-7, with 15 positions matching TRBD2. The germline V gene has CDR1 SNHLY and CDR2 FYNNEI. V was clipped by 6 bases and J by 4 bases; unmatched bases: 1. The CDR3 has 14 residues. Written as DNA, the CDR3 is TGTGCCAGCAGAGGGACTAGCGGGAGGTACGAGCAGTACTTC. Encoded protein: CASRGTSGRYEQYF.

The chain links TRBV2 to TRBJ1-6; 8 bases align to TRBD1. The CDR3 loop spans 14 amino acids. Looked up from germline, CDR1 is SNHLY and CDR2 is FYNNEI. The J segment lost 9 bases and the V segment lost 4 bases, leaving 5 bases of the junction unmatched. CDR3 in amino acids: CASSGQGNGSPLHF. The CDR3 DNA reads TGTGCCAGCAGTGGACAGGGGAACGGTTCACCCCTCCACTTT. Variable domain in full (rest from reference TRBV2 and TRBJ1-6): EPEVTQTPSHQVTQMGQEVILRCVPISNHLYFYWYRQILGQKVEFLVSFYNNEISEKSEIFDDQFSVERPDGSNFTLKIRSTKLEDSAMYFCASSGQGNGSPLHFGNGTRLTVT.

The chain links TRBV5-1 to TRBJ2-1; 14 bases are shared with TRBD2. This CDR3 is built from 17 residues. The V segment lost 2 bases and the J segment 9 bases; nucleotides outside the gene matches: 10. Germline lookup yields CDR1 SGHRS and CDR2 YFSETQ. CDR3 nucleotide sequence: TGCGCCAGCAGCTTTAGTAGGACTAGCGGGGGGCAAGGTGAGCAGTTCTTC. Its protein is CASSFSRTSGGQGEQFF.

V usage is TRBV2 and J usage is TRBJ2-3, with 7 bases fitting TRBD1. The V gene end was trimmed by 7 bases and the J gene end by 3 bases; junction bases not matched to a gene: 7. The CDR3 contains 14 residues. CDR1 is SNHLY and CDR2 is FYNNEI in the germline V gene. The CDR3 loop reads CASNLQGWTDTQYF. DNA of the CDR3: TGTGCCAGCAACCTACAGGGGTGGACAGATACGCAGTATTTT.

The rearrangement uses TRBV2 and TRBJ1-2; D is unclear. V was trimmed by 7 bases and J by 2 bases, leaving 11 bases between them. The germline V gene has CDR1 SNHLY and CDR2 FYNNEI. CDR3 size: 13 residues. The CDR3 DNA is TGTGCCAGCACCGAGCGGCAGAACTATGGCTACACCTTC. Residues: CASTERQNYGYTF.

This clone came up once. The chain combines TRBV7-8 with TRBJ2-3; D perhaps matches TRBD2 (6 bases). V lost 1 base and J lost 8, with 10 bases in between. CDR3 size: 13 residues. Germline lookup yields CDR1 SGHVS and CDR2 FQNEAQ. The CDR3 nucleotides are TGTGCCAGCAGCTTAGGGGGACTGATTACGCAGTATTTT. This translates into CASSLGGLITQYF.

The gene calls are TRBV6-1 and TRBJ1-2; 7 bases align to TRBD1. The V segment lost 4 bases and the J segment 6 bases; nucleotides outside the gene matches: 11. CDR1 and CDR2 (germline): MNHNS, SASEGT. The CDR3 is 15 amino acids. The CDR3 loop is CASSAEGGRAHGYTF. CDR3 DNA sequence: TGTGCCAGCAGTGCTGAAGGGGGCAGGGCACATGGCTACACCTTC.

The J gene is TRBJ2-7, the V gene TRBV7-8; 12 nucleotides agree with TRBD2. The V gene end was trimmed by 5 bases and the J gene end by 0 bases; junction bases not matched to a gene: 5. From germline, CDR1 is SGHVS and CDR2 FQNEAQ. This CDR3 contains 16 residues. DNA for the CDR3: TGTGCCAGCAGCGCTACTAGCGGGGGGAACTCCTACGAGCAGTACTTC. Its protein is CASSATSGGNSYEQYF.

This clone was detected a few times. The CDR3 DNA sequence: TGTGCCAGCTCACCTACCAAGGGGGAAAAAGACTACACCTTC. This codes for CASSPTKGEKDYTF. V gene TRBV18 combines with J gene TRBJ1-2; D is perhaps TRBD1 (6 bases). Germline V gene data show CDR1 as KGHSH and CDR2 as LQKENI. V lost 3 bases to trimming and J lost 10 bases, with 18 bases between them. This CDR3 spans 14 amino acids.

This chain links TRBV7-2 with TRBJ1-2, with a possible D match to TRBD1 (6 bases). The CDR3 loop spans 18 amino acids. Between the trimmed V and J ends, which lost 5 bases and 2 bases, there was a span of 24 bases. Germline CDR1 reads SGHTA; CDR2 reads FQGNSA. Here the CDR3 DNA reads TGTGCCAGCAGCCCGGCTGGGGGAACAGGGTCTCTGAACTATGGCTACACCTTC. It is translated as CASSPAGGTGSLNYGYTF.

V and J are TRBV29-1 and TRBJ1-1; 7 nucleotides line up with TRBD1. Per germline, CDR1 SQVTM and CDR2 ANQGSEA. There are 15 residues in the CDR3. V gave up 0 bases and J gave up 4 bases; unmatched junction bases: 8. The CDR3 sequence: CSVEDPYRGSTEAFF. The CDR3 coding sequence is TGCAGCGTTGAAGATCCTTACAGGGGATCCACTGAAGCTTTCTTT.

The chain uses TRBV7-9 and TRBJ2-2, with TRBD1 identical over 8 bases. The length of the CDR3 is 16 residues. From germline, CDR1 is SEHNR and CDR2 FQNEAQ (reference sequence). V dropped 5 bases and J dropped 4; count of bases not matched to a gene: 9. This CDR3 reads CASSTGQGRSTGELFF. The CDR3 nucleotides read TGTGCCAGCAGCACAGGACAGGGTAGGAGCACCGGGGAGCTGTTTTTT.

V gene TRBV6-1 combines with J gene TRBJ2-7; D is undetermined. CDR3 length: 14 amino acids. Trimming shortened V by 0 bases and J by 4 bases, and 10 bases separated the two germline ends. Germline assignment: CDR1 MNHNS and CDR2 SASEGT. This CDR3 reads CASSEASNSYEQYF. The CDR3 DNA reads TGTGCCAGCAGTGAAGCGTCAAACAGTTACGAGCAGTACTTC.

This chain uses TRBV11-2 with TRBJ1-1, with D possibly matching TRBD1 (5 bases). The CDR3 loop spans 15 amino acids. V was pared by 6 bases and J by 0 bases, with 14 bases between. CDR1 is SGHAT, CDR2 FQNNGV, per germline. The CDR3 bases are TGTGCCAGCAGACCAATCCGGGGGATGAACACTGAAGCTTTCTTT. Residues: CASRPIRGMNTEAFF.

This chain uses TRBV4-3 with TRBJ1-1; tentatively, D is TRBD1 (6 bases). The length of the CDR3 is 12 residues. Germline V gene sequence: CDR1 LGHNA, CDR2 YSLEER. Trimming pared 6 bases from V and 1 base from J, leaving 6 bases between. CDR3 in DNA: TGCGCCAGCAGGGACAGGAACACTGAAGCTTTCTTT. Translating it yields CASRDRNTEAFF.

V and J are TRBV7-8 and TRBJ2-5, with 13 positions matching TRBD2. Germline loops: CDR1 SGHVS, CDR2 FQNEAQ. The junction had 8 bases not matched to a gene; V was cut back by 5 bases and J by 5 bases. The CDR3 sequence is 16 residues long. CDR3 amino acids: CASSALLAGGLETQYF. The CDR3 coding sequence is TGTGCCAGCAGCGCCCTACTAGCGGGAGGGCTGGAGACCCAGTACTTC.

The chain couples TRBV19 to TRBJ2-7, with 9 bases matching TRBD1. Germline V gives CDR1 LNHDA, CDR2 SQIVND (reference sequence). CDR3 length: 16 residues. V shed 5 bases and J 2 bases; nucleotides not matched to a gene: 10. Here the CDR3 DNA reads TGTGCCAGTAGTGACCTGGGGGACAGGGTTACCTACGAGCAGTACTTC. Its translation is CASSDLGDRVTYEQYF.

This rearrangement joins TRBV6-1 to TRBJ1-6, with D maybe TRBD1 (6 bases). With 4 bases removed from V and 0 bases from J, the gap between germline ends came to 13 bases. Germline lookup yields CDR1 MNHNS and CDR2 SASEGT. The length of the CDR3 is 17 residues. The CDR3 reads CASSARTDSSYNSPLHF. DNA of the CDR3: TGTGCCAGCAGTGCGAGGACAGATAGCTCCTATAATTCACCCCTCCACTTT.

This rearrangement joins TRBV5-1 to TRBJ2-2; maybe TRBD2 (7 bases). Trimming pared 5 bases from V and 6 bases from J, leaving 14 bases between. The germline V gene has CDR1 SGHRS and CDR2 YFSETQ. The CDR3 runs to 14 residues. Written as DNA, the CDR3 is TGCGCCAGCAGAGAGGGGGGGCCCGCCGGGGAGCTGTTTTTT. Translated, it gives CASREGGPAGELFF. The full variable domain, completed using reference TRBV5-1 and TRBJ2-2, is KAGVTQTPRYLIKTRGQQVTLSCSPISGHRSVSWYQQTPGQGLQFLFEYFSETQRNKGNFPGRFSGRQFSNSRSEMNVSTLELGDSALYLCASREGGPAGELFFGEGSRLTVL.

The V and J genes are TRBV13 and TRBJ2-6; D might be TRBD2 (5 bases). The germline V and J ends were trimmed by 2 bases and 2 bases, with 13 bases remaining between them. There are 17 residues in the CDR3. CDR1 and CDR2 (germline): PRHDT, FYEKMQ (reference sequence). This CDR3 is CASSLRYWGAGANVLTF. For the CDR3, the DNA is TGTGCCAGCAGCTTAAGGTACTGGGGAGCTGGGGCCAACGTCCTGACTTTC.

As DNA, the CDR3 is TGTGCCAGCTCCACAGGGTTCAATTCACCCCTCCACTTT. Translation gives CASSTGFNSPLHF. V gene TRBV2 combines with J gene TRBJ1-6, with D tentatively TRBD1 (6 bases). Germline V lookup: CDR1 SNHLY, CDR2 FYNNEI. V lost 8 bases to trimming and J lost 7 bases, with 12 bases between them. CDR3 size: 13 residues.

J is TRBJ1-1 and V is TRBV5-6; D gene unclear. The germline CDR1 and CDR2 sequences are SGHDT and YYEEEE. The CDR3 totals 12 residues. Trimming removed 0 bases from V and 8 bases from J, with 8 bases in between. The CDR3, as DNA: TGTGCCAGCAGCTTGGGTAGCGCAGAAGCTTTCTTT. It codes for CASSLGSAEAFF.

V is TRBV10-1 and J is TRBJ2-5, with D uncertain. The CDR3 runs to 12 residues. The germline V gene has CDR1 WNHNN and CDR2 SYGVQD (reference sequence). Trimming removed 2 bases from V and 5 bases from J, with 6 bases in between. CDR3 loop: CASSEPQETQYF. CDR3 nucleotide sequence: TGCGCCAGCAGTGAGCCTCAGGAGACCCAGTACTTC.

The chain has TRBV30 and TRBJ1-1, with D possibly TRBD1 on 6 matching bases. CDR3 length: 14 residues. The V gene lost 2 bases and the J gene lost 10 bases, with 20 bases spanning the gap. Germline lookup yields CDR1 GTSNPN and CDR2 SVGIG (reference sequence). The CDR3 spells CAWSPRGQTPSAFF. In nucleotides, the CDR3 is TGTGCCTGGAGTCCACGAGGACAGACCCCTTCAGCTTTCTTT.

This clone was seen a few times. The J gene is TRBJ1-1, the V gene TRBV9; TRBD1 matches at 8 bases. The CDR3 length is 15 residues. The germline CDR1 and CDR2 sequences are SGDLS and YYNGEE. V shed 4 bases, J shed 1 base, and the junction held 6 bases outside the gene matches. This CDR3 is CASSPRTGRNTEAFF. The CDR3 region has the DNA TGTGCCAGCAGCCCTCGGACAGGGCGGAACACTGAAGCTTTCTTT.